The present entry profiles one TCR beta chain with its context. The sample holds a few counts of this clonotype. Its antigen remains undetermined. One end of the junction does not line up with germline, which may come from a read error. The data belong to a study of early T cells in non-severe SARS-CoV-2 infection (dated by TCRdb to about 2021). Broadly, across the study: TCR sequencing used bulk RNA from unsorted whole blood, so alpha and beta chains could not be paired. Study-wide conclusions, independent of this receptor: VDJdb matching was skewed toward anti-spike CD8 responses, so virus-specific expansions were likely underestimated and private and CD4 specificities were missed.

This was a case-control study nested in a cohort of healthcare workers in London, UK, who had nasopharyngeal swab PCR tests and blood samples taken every week. Healthcare workers were recruited between 23 and 31 March 2020, during the week of the UK lockdown, and were followed weekly for up to about 16 weeks. Library generation was performed with 5' RACE. The instrument given in TCRdb is NextSeq 500. To correct for sequencing error and PCR bias, the TCR library protocol tagged individual cDNA molecules with unique molecular identifiers. TCR alpha and beta chains were both sequenced, and the abundances of alpha and beta sequences in each sample were closely correlated with each other. The source study handled its data this way. Decombinator V4 was used to perform V gene, J gene and CDR3 annotation of TCR sequences. TCRs were defined as expanded if a significant change between any two time points was detected under a Poisson model with p below 0.0001. Abundances of TCRs were expressed as counts per million after normalisation to the total number of TCRs sequenced in each sample. TRAV1-2 paired with TRAJ12, TRAJ20 or TRAJ33 defined MAIT TCRs, while TRAV10 paired with TRAJ18 defined iNKT TCRs. VDJdb, accessed 1 November 2021, was searched for CMV, EBV and SARS-CoV-2 annotated TCRs, with TCRs annotated for multiple antigens excluded. The raw public data were reprocessed by TCRdb itself: fastp quality trimming at Q25, MiXCR clonotype calling, in-frame beta chains only. Rows merge per CDR3 protein into single entries with the most common DNA and genes. Here the V and J calls rest on TCRdb's processing, not on the authors' analysis. The sample includes tens of thousands of distinct CDR3 sequences, with approximately 12% observed a single time. Clones ranked in the top ten supply roughly 4.7% of the sample.

According to the germline V gene, CDR1 reads KGHSH and CDR2 reads LQKENI. There are 16 amino acids in the CDR3, from cysteine to phenylalanine inclusive. The read is trimmed to its CDR3 DNA, 48 bases read in frame from base 1. Material for sequencing was whole blood. The clonotype comes from an adult who was a healthcare worker with PCR-confirmed SARS-CoV-2 infection or an uninfected control (not recorded which). Recombination connected TRBV18 to TRBJ1-1, and perhaps TRBD1 as D gene, on 5 matching bases. The CDR3 corresponds to CASSPGPRQLNTEVFF. In nucleotide form, the sequence is TGTGCCAGCTCACCGGGGCCACGACAGCTGAACACTGAAGTTTTCTTT.